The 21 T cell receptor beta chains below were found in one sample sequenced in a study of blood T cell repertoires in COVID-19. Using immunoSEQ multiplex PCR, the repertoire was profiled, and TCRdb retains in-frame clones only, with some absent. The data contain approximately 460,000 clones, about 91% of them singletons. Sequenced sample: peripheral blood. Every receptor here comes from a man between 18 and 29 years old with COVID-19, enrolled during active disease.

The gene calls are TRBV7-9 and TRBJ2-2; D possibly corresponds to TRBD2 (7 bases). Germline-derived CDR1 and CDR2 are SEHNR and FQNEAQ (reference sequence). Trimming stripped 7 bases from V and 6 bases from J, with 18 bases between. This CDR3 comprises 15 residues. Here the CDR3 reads CASTRGGRNSGELFF. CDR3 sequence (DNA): TGTGCCAGCACGAGGGGGGGAAGGAATTCCGGGGAGCTGTTTTTT.

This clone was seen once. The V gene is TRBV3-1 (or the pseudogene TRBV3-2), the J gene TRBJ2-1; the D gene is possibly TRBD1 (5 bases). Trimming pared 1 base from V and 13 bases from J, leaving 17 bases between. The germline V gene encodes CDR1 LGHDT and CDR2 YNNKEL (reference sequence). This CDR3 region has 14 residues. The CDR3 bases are TGTGCCAGCAGCCAAGTTCCTCTCGCAGGGCGCCAGTTCTTC. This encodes CASSQVPLAGRQFF.

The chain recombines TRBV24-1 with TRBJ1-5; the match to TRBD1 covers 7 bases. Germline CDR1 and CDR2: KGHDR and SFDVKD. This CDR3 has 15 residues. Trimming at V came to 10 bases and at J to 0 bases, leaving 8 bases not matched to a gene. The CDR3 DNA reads TGTGCCACAACTACAGGGGACCATAGCAATCAGCCCCAGCATTTT. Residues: CATTTGDHSNQPQHF.

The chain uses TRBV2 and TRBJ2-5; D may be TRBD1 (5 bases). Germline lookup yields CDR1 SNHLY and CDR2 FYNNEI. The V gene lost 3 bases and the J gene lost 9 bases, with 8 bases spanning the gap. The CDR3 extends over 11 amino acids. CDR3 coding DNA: TGTGCCAGCAGTGACAGGGTGCCCCAGTACTTC. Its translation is CASSDRVPQYF. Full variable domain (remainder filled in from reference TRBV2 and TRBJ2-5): EPEVTQTPSHQVTQMGQEVILRCVPISNHLYFYWYRQILGQKVEFLVSFYNNEISEKSEIFDDQFSVERPDGSNFTLKIRSTKLEDSAMYFCASSDRVPQYFGPGTRLLVL.

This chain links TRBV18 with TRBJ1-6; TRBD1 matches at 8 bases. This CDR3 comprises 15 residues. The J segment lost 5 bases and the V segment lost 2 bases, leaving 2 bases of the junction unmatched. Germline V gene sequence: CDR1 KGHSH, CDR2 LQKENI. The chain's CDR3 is CASSPGGQDNSPLHF. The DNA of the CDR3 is TGTGCCAGCTCACCAGGGGGACAGGATAATTCACCCCTCCACTTT.

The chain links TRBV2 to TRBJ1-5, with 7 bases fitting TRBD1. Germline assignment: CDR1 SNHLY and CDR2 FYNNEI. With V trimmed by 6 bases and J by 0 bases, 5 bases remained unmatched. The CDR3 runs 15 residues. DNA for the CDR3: TGTGCCAGCAGGGTCGACAGGGTTAGCAATCAGCCCCAGCATTTT. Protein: CASRVDRVSNQPQHF.

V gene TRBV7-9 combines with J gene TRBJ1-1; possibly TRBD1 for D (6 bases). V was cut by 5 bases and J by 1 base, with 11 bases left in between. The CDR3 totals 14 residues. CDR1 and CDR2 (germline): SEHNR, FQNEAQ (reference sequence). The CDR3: CASSPYRANTEAFF. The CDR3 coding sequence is TGTGCCAGCAGCCCGTACAGGGCGAACACTGAAGCTTTCTTT.

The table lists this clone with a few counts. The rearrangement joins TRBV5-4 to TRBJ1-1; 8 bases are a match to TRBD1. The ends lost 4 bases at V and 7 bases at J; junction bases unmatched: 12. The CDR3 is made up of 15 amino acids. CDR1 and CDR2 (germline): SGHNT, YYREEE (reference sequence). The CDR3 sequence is CASSGYRGETYEAFF. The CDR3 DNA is TGTGCCAGCAGCGGATACAGGGGGGAAACATATGAAGCTTTCTTT. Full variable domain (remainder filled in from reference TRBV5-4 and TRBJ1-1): ETGVTQSPTHLIKTRGQQVTLRCSSQSGHNTVSWYQQALGQGPQFIFQYYREEENGRGNFPPRFSGLQFPNYSSELNVNALELDDSALYLCASSGYRGETYEAFFGQGTRLTVV.

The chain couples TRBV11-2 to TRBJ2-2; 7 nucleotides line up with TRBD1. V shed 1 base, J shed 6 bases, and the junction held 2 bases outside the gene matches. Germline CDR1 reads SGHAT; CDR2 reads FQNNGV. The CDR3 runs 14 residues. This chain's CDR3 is CASSLVGTAGELFF. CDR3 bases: TGTGCCAGCAGCTTAGTTGGGACAGCCGGGGAGCTGTTTTTT.

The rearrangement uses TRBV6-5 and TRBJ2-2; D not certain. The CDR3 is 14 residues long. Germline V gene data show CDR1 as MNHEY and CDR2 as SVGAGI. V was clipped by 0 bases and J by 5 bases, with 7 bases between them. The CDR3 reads CASSYSSRTGELFF. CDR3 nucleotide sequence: TGTGCCAGCAGTTACTCGAGTCGGACCGGGGAGCTGTTTTTT.

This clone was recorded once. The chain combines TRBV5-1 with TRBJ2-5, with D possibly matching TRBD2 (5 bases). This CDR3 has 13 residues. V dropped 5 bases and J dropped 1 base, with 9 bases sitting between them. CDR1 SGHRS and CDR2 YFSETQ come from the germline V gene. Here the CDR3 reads CASRRDPQETQYF. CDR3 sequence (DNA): TGCGCCAGCAGGAGGGATCCCCAAGAGACCCAGTACTTC. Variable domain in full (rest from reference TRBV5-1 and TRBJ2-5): KAGVTQTPRYLIKTRGQQVTLSCSPISGHRSVSWYQQTPGQGLQFLFEYFSETQRNKGNFPGRFSGRQFSNSRSEMNVSTLELGDSALYLCASRRDPQETQYFGPGTRLLVL.

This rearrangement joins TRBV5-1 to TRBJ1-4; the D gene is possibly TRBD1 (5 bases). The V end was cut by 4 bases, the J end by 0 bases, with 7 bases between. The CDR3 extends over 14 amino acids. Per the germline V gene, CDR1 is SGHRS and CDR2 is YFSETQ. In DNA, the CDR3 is TGCGCCAGCAGCGCGACAGCAACTAATGAAAAACTGTTTTTT. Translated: CASSATATNEKLFF.

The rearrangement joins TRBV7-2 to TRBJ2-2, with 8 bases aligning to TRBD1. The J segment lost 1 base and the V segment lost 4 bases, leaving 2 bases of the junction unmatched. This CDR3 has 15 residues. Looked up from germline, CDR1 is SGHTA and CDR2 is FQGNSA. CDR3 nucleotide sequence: TGTGCCAGCAGCTGGGACAGGAGGAACACCGGGGAGCTGTTTTTT. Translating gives CASSWDRRNTGELFF.

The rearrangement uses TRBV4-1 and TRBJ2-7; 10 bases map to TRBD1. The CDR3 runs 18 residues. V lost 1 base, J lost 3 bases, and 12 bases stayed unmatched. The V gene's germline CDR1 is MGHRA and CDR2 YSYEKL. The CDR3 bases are TGCGCCAGCAGCCAAGCAATCCGGATAAGGGACAGGGGCTACGAGCAGTACTTC. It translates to CASSQAIRIRDRGYEQYF.

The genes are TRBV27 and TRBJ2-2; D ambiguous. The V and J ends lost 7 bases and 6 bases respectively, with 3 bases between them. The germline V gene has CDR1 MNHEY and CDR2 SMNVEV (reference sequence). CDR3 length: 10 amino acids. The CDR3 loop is CASTAGELFF. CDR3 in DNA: TGTGCCAGCACTGCCGGGGAGCTGTTTTTT.

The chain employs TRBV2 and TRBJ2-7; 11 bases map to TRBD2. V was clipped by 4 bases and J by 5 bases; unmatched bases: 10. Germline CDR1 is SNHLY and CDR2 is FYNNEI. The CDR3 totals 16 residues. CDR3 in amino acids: CASSALPLAGGHEQYF. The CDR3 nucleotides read TGTGCCAGCAGTGCCCTTCCCCTAGCGGGGGGCCACGAGCAGTACTTC.

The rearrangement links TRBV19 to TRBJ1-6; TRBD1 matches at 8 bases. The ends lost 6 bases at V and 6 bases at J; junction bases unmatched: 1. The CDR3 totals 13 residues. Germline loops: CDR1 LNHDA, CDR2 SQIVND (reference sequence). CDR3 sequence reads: CASSGQGNSPLHF. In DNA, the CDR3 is TGTGCCAGTAGCGGACAGGGTAATTCACCCCTCCACTTT.

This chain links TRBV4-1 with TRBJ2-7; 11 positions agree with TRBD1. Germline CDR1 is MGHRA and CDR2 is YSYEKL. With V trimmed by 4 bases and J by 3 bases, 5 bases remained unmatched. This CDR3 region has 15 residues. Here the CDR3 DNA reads TGCGCCAGCAGCCTCAGGACAGGGGGCGTCTACGAGCAGTACTTC. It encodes CASSLRTGGVYEQYF.

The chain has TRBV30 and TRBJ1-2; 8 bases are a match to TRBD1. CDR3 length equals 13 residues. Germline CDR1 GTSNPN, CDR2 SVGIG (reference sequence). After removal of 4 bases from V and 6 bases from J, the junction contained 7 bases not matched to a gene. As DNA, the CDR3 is TGTGCCTGGAAAAGAGCAGGGGGCCATGGCTACACCTTC. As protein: CAWKRAGGHGYTF.

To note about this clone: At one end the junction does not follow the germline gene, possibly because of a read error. The CDR3 spells CASSLAGGRETQYF. The DNA of the CDR3 is TGTGCTAGCAGCCTAGCGGGAGGGCGGGAGACCCAGTACTTC. This chain links TRBV7-7 with TRBJ2-5; 12 bases map to TRBD2. The CDR3 covers 14 residues. Germline V gives CDR1 SSHAT, CDR2 FNYEAQ (reference sequence).

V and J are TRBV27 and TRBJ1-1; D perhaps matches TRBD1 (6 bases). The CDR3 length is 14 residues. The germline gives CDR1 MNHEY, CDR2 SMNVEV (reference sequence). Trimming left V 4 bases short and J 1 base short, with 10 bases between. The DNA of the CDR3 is TGTGCCAGCAGTTATGACAGGTCGAACACTGAAGCTTTCTTT. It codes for CASSYDRSNTEAFF.